The present TCR beta chain was sequenced within a study of spatial heterogeneity in lung cancer. In this sample, this clonotype turned up once. One junction end does not reproduce the germline sequence, and a read error may be involved. TCRdb reanalysed the 5' RACE reads using MiXCR and keeps one entry per CDR3 protein. The sample has 60,000 to 85,000 distinct CDR3 sequences; roughly 8.9% are singletons. Germline CDR1 reads DFQATT; CDR2 reads SNEGSKA (reference sequence). The CDR3 runs to 16 residues. The sample's time point: blood at routine non-recurrence follow-up after resection. This TCR came from a female donor with early-stage non-small cell lung cancer. The chain links TRBV20-1 to TRBJ2-7; TRBD2 agrees at 11 bases. The source was PBMCs, collected at follow-up. This chain's CDR3 is CGAKGLAVLLSYEQYF. The CDR3 nucleotides read TGCGGTGCTAAGGGACTAGCGGTCCTCCTATCCTACGAGCAGTACTTC.